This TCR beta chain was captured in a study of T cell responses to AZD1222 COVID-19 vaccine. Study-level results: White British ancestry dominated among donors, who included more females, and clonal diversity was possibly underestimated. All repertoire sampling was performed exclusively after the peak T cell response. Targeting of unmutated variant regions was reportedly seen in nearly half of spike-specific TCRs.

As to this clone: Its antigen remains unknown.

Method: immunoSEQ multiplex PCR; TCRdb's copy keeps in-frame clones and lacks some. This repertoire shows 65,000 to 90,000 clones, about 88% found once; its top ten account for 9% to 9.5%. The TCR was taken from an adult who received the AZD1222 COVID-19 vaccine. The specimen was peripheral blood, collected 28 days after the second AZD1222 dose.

CDR3 amino acids: CASSSGQGVLEEKLFF. For the CDR3, the DNA is TGTGCCAGCAGTAGCGGACAGGGGGTTTTAGAGGAAAAACTGTTTTTT. This chain uses TRBV6-6 with TRBJ1-4, with 10 nucleotides matching TRBD1. V shed 5 bases, J shed 8 bases, and the junction held 11 bases outside the gene matches. The CDR3 contains 16 residues. Germline V gene lookup returns CDR1 MNHNY and CDR2 SVGAGI (reference sequence).